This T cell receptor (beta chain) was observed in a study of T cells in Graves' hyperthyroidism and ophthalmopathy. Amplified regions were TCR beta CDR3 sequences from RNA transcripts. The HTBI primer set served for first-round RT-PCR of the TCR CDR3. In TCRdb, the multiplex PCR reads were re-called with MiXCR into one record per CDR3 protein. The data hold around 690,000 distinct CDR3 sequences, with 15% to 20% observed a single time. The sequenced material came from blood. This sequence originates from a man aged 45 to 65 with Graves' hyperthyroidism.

The CDR3 is CASSSLGVSYEQYF. CDR3 coding DNA: TGTGCCAGCAGTTCCCTGGGCGTTTCCTACGAGCAGTACTTC. V usage is TRBV28 and J usage is TRBJ2-7; D remains ambiguous. V was pared by 4 bases and J by 1 base, with 11 bases between. This CDR3 has 14 residues. The germline gives CDR1 MDHEN, CDR2 SYDVKM.